This T cell receptor (beta chain) was sequenced for a study of early T cells in non-severe SARS-CoV-2 infection. This clonotype has a count of ten or more. V was trimmed by 0 bases and J by 0 bases, leaving 12 bases between them. The CDR3 length is 15 residues. CDR1 DFQATT and CDR2 SNEGSKA come from the germline V gene (reference sequence). TCRdb recomputed calls from the 5' RACE reads with MiXCR, one row per CDR3 protein. Among 25,000 to 35,000 distinct CDR3 sequences listed, around 6% were seen once. The chain is built from TRBV20-1 and TRBJ2-7, with a possible D match to TRBD1 (6 bases). What was sequenced was whole blood. The receptor was isolated from an adult who was a healthcare worker with PCR-confirmed SARS-CoV-2 infection or an uninfected control (not recorded which). DNA of the CDR3: TGCAGTGCTAGAGATCTAGAGACAGGCTCCTACGAGCAGTACTTC. Its protein product is CSARDLETGSYEQYF.